The following is a TCR beta chain sequence with its context. The entry originates in a study of blood T cell repertoires in COVID-19. The wider study: Donors in the United States, Italy and Spain gave samples during acute or convalescent COVID-19. PBMCs, B-cell-depleted T cells, or T cells provided the cDNA or gDNA that made up the material.

Original methodology: Amplification with reference gene primers provided the estimates of nucleated cell counts. Clones were sequenced by immunoSEQ multiplex PCR, and TCRdb holds only the in-frame ones, with some missing. The V and J calls and clone size are taken from that table; D and trimming were inferred from the DNA. There are some 150,000 clones in the sample; about 90% occur only once, and roughly 3.1% lies in the top ten. This CDR3 has 14 amino acids. Germline CDR1 is MNHNS and CDR2 is SASEGT. Trimming left V 1 base short and J 7 bases short, with 11 bases between. The rearrangement joins TRBV6-1 to TRBJ1-5, with a weak D call TRBD1 (6 bases). The receptor was derived from a man between 60 and 75 years old with acute or convalescent COVID-19. Input material: peripheral blood. For the CDR3, the DNA is TGTGCCAGCAGTGAAGGGGGGCTGCGGCAGCCCCAGCATTTT. It is translated as CASSEGGLRQPQHF.